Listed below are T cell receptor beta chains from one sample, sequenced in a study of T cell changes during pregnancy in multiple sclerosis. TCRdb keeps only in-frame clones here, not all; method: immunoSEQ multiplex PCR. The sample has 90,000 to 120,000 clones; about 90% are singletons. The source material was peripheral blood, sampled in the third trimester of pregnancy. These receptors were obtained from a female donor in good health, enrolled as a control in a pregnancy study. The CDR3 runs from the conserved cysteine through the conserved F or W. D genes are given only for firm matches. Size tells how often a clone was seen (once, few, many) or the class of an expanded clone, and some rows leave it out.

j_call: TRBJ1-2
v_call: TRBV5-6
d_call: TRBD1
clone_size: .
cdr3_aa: CASSLAQTGGFGYTF
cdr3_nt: TGTGCCAGCAGCTTGGCCCAGACAGGGGGCTTTGGCTACACCTTC

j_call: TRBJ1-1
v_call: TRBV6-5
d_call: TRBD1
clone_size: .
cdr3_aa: CASSQGQGLNTEAFF
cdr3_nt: TGTGCCAGCAGCCAAGGACAGGGGTTGAACACTGAAGCTTTCTTT

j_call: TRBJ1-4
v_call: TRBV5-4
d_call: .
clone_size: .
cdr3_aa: CASSPPGPAVKLFF
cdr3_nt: TGTGCCAGCAGCCCCCCCGGCCCAGCGGTAAAACTGTTTTTT

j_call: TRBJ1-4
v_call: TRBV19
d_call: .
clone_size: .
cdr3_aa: CASSMSQTNEKLFF
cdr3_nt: TGTGCCAGTAGTATGAGTCAAACTAATGAAAAACTGTTTTTT

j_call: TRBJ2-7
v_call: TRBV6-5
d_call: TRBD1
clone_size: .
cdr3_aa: CASRTGGSSYEQYF
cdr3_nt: TGTGCCAGTCGGACAGGGGGGAGCTCCTACGAGCAGTACTTC

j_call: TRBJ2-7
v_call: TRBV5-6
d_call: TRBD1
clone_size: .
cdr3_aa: CASSFGTGSYEQYF
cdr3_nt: TGTGCCAGCAGCTTTGGGACAGGGTCCTACGAGCAGTACTTC

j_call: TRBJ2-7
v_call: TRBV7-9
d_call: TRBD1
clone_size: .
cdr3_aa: CASSPLSGQGSYEQYF
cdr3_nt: TGTGCCAGCAGCCCCCTGTCGGGACAGGGGTCCTACGAGCAGTACTTC

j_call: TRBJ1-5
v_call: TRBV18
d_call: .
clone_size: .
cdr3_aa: CASSPEIVSNQPQHF
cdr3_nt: TGTGCCAGCTCACCAGAGATTGTAAGCAATCAGCCCCAGCATTTT

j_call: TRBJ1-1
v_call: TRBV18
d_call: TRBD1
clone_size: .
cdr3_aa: CASSPVPGQGMNTEAFF
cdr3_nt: TGTGCCAGCTCACCAGTCCCGGGACAGGGGATGAACACTGAAGCTTTCTTT

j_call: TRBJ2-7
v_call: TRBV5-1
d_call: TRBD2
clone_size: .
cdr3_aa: CASSLVGGYEQYF
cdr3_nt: TGCGCCAGCAGCTTGGTGGGGGGGTACGAGCAGTACTTC

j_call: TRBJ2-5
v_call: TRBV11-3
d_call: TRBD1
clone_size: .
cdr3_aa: CASSPTGVATQYF
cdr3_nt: TGTGCCAGCAGCCCTACAGGGGTAGCGACCCAGTACTTC

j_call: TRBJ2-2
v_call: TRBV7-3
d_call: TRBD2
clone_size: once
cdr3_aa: CASSPSGVAGELFF
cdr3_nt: TGTGCCAGCAGCCCTAGCGGGGTTGCCGGGGAGCTGTTTTTT

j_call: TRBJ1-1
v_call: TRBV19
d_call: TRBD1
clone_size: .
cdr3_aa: CASSIQGAMTEAFF
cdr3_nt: TGTGCCAGTAGTATACAGGGGGCGATGACTGAAGCTTTCTTT

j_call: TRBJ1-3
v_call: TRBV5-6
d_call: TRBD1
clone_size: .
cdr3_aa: CASSSPSQGGNTIYF
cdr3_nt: TGTGCCAGCAGCTCCCCTTCACAGGGGGGAAACACCATATATTTT

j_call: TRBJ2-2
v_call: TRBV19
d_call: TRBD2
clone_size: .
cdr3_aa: CASSKLAGAEGTGELFF
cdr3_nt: TGTGCCAGTAGTAAGCTAGCGGGGGCCGAAGGGACCGGGGAGCTGTTTTTT

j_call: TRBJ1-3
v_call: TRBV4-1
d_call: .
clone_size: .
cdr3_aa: CASSQEGAPGNTIYF
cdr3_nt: TGCGCCAGCAGCCAAGAGGGGGCGCCTGGAAACACCATATATTTT

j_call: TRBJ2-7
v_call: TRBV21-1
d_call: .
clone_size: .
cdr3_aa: CASSSTGTGVKIYEQYF
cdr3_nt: TGTGCCAGCAGCTCTACCGGGACAGGGGTAAAGATCTACGAGCAGTACTTC

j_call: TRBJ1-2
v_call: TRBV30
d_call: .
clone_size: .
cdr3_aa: CAWEPDGYTF
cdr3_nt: TGTGCCTGGGAACCGGATGGCTACACCTTC

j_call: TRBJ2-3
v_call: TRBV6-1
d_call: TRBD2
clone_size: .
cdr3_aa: CASTRQAGEDTQYF
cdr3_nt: TGTGCCAGCACCCGCCAGGCGGGGGAAGATACGCAGTATTTT

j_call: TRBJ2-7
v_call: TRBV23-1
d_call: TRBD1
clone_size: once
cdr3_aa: CASNQGADEQYF
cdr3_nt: TGCGCCAGCAATCAGGGGGCTGACGAGCAGTACTTC

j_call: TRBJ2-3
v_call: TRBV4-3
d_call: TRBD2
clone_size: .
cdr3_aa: CASSRLAGGDTQYF
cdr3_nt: TGCGCCAGCAGCAGACTAGCGGGGGGCGATACGCAGTATTTT

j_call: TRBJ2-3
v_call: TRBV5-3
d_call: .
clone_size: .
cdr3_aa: CARSSVHADTQYF
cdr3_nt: TGTGCCAGAAGCTCGGTTCATGCAGATACGCAGTATTTT